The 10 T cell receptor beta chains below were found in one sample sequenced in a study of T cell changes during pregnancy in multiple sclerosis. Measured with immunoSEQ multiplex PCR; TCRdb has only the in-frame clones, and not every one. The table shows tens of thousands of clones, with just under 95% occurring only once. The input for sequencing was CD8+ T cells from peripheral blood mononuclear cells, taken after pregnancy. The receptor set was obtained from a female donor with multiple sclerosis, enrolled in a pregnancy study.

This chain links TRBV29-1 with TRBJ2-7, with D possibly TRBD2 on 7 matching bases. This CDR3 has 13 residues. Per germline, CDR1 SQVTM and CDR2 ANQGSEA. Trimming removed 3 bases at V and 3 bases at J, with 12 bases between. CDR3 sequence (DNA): TGCAGCGTTGAGGGGGGGCCCCTCTACGAGCAGTACTTC. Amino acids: CSVEGGPLYEQYF.

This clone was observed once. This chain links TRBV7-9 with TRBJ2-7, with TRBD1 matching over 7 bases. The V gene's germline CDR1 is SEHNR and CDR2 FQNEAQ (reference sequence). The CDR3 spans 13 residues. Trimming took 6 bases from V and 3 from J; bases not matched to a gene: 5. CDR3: CASRPDRSYEQYF. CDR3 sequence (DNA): TGTGCCAGCAGGCCGGACAGGAGCTACGAGCAGTACTTC.

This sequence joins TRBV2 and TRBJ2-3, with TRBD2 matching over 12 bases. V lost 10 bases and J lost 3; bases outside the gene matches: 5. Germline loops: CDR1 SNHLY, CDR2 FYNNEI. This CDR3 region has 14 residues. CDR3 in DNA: TGTGCCATTCCGACTAGCGGGGGAACAGATACGCAGTATTTT. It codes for CAIPTSGGTDTQYF. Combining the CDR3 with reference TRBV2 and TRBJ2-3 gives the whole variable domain EPEVTQTPSHQVTQMGQEVILRCVPISNHLYFYWYRQILGQKVEFLVSFYNNEISEKSEIFDDQFSVERPDGSNFTLKIRSTKLEDSAMYFCAIPTSGGTDTQYFGPGTRLTVL.

DNA for the CDR3: TGTGCCAGTAGTAACCCCGGACTCCTCGGCAATAATTCACCCCTCCACTTT. This sequence encodes CASSNPGLLGNNSPLHF. The chain employs TRBV19 and TRBJ1-6; D ambiguous. V lost 4 bases to trimming and J lost 5 bases, with 18 bases between them. This CDR3 has 17 amino acids. The germline gives CDR1 LNHDA, CDR2 SQIVND (reference sequence).

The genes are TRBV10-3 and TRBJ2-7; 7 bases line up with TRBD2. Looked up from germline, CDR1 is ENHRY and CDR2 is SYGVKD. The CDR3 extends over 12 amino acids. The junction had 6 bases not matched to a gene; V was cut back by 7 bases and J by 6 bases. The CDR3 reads CAIMGGKGEQYF. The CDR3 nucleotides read TGTGCCATCATGGGGGGGAAGGGCGAGCAGTACTTC.

CDR3 bases: TGTGCCAGCAGCTCGGTTCGGGATTTTAATCAGCCCCAGCATTTT. Amino acid sequence: CASSSVRDFNQPQHF. The chain uses TRBV5-8 and TRBJ1-5; D is unclear. The CDR3 consists of 15 residues. Germline lookup yields CDR1 SGHTS and CDR2 YDEGEE. Trimming stripped 3 bases from V and 4 bases from J, with 14 bases between. Supplemented by reference TRBV5-8 and TRBJ1-5, the full variable domain reads EAGVTQSPTHLIKTRGQQATLRCSPISGHTSVYWYQQALGLGLQFLLWYDEGEERNRGNFPPRFSGRQFPNYSSELNVNALELEDSALYLCASSSVRDFNQPQHFGDGTRLSIL.

The CDR3 bases are TGTGCCAGCAGCAAAGCGCTTTGGGGTCTTCACCCTCGGGGATATGGCTACACCTTC. As protein: CASSKALWGLHPRGYGYTF. The rearrangement joins TRBV21-1 to TRBJ1-2. TRBV21-1 counts as a pseudogene. The CDR3 consists of 19 residues.

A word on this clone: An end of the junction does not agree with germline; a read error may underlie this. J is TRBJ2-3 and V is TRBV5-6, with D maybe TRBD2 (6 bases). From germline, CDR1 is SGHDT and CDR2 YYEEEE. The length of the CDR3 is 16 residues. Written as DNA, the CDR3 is TGTGTCAGCAGCCCAAAAGCCGGGACTTACACAGATACGCAGTATTTT. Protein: CVSSPKAGTYTDTQYF.

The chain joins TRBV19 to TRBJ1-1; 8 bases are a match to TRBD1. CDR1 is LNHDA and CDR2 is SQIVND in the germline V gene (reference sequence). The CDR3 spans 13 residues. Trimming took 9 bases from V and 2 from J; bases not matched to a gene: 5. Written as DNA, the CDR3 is TGTGCCAGCGGGACAGGTCGAAACACTGAAGCTTTCTTT. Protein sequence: CASGTGRNTEAFF. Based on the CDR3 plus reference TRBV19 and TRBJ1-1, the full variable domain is DGGITQSPKYLFRKEGQNVTLSCEQNLNHDAMYWYRQDPGQGLRLIYYSQIVNDFQKGDIAEGYSVSREKKESFPLTVTSAQKNPTAFYLCASGTGRNTEAFFGQGTRLTVV.

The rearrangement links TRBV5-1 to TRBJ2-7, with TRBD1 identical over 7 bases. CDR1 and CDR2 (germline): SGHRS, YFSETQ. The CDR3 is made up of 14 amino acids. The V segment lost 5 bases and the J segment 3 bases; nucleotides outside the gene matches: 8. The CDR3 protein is CASRWDSPVYEQYF. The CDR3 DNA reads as TGCGCCAGCAGGTGGGACAGCCCAGTCTACGAGCAGTACTTC.